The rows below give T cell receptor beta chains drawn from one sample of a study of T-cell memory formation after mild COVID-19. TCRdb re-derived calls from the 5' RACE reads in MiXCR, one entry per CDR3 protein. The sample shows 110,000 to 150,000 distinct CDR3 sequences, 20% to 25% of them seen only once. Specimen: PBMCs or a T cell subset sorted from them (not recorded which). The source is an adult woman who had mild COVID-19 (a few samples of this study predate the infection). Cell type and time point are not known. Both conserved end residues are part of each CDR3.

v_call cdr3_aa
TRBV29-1 CSVEEKDEQYF
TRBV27 CASSFVVNTEAFF
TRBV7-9 CASSLVGLARDYEQYF
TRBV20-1 CSGGGSSYEQYF
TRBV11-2 CASSPRQDYIQYF
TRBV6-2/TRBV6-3 CASRGGQHYGYTF
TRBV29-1 CSVEDPDRNYGYTF
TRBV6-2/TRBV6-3 CASSPSLGSRETQYF
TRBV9 CASSDGRTPYGYTF
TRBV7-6 CASRQWASGSSDTQYF
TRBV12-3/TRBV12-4 CASSMGGSYNEQFF
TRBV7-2 CASSSTRDRVYLGPNEQFF
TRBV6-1 CASSEAPGWTGELFF
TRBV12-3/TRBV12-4 CASRPRSTSGGSYNEQFF